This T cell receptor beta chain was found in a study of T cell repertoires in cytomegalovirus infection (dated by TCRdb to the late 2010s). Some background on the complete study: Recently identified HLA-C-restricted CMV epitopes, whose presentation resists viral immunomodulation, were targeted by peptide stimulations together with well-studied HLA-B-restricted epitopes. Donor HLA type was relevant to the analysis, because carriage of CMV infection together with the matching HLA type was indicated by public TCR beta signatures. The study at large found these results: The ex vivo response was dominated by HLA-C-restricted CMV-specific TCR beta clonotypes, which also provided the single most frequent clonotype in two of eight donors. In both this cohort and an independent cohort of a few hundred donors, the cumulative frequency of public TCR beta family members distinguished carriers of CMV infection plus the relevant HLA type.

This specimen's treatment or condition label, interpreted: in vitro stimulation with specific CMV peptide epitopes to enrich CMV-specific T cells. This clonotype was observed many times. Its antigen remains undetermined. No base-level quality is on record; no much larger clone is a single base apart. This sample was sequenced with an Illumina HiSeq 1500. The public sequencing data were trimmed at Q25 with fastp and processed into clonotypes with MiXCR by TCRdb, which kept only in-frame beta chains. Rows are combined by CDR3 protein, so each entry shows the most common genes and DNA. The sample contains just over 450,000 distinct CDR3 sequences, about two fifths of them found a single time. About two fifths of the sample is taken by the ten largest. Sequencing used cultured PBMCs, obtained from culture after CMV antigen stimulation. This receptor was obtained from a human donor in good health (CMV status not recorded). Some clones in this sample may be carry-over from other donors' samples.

This receptor carries the CDR3 CASSFSQNTEAFF. The nucleotide sequence is TGTGCCAGCAGCTTCTCACAGAACACTGAAGCTTTCTTT. The receptor chain draws on TRBV7-2 and TRBJ1-1; there is no confident call for the D gene. The CDR3, from cysteine to phenylalanine, totals 13 residues. Only the CDR3 part of the read is kept: 39 bases, read in frame from the first base. CDR1 SGHTA and CDR2 FQGNSA are derived from the germline V gene. V is clipped by 3 bases and J by 1 base, and the sequence between their germline boundaries is 6 bases long.